This passage covers 31 T cell receptor beta chains from one sample sequenced in a study of blood T cell repertoires in COVID-19. Assay: immunoSEQ multiplex PCR; the TCRdb copy retains only in-frame clones and omits some. The sample carries about 15,000 clones, 70% to 80% recorded once. Sequences were obtained from peripheral blood. The receptors here all came from a human donor in a cohort sampled during active COVID-19.

This chain links TRBV18 with TRBJ1-2; a weak D match, TRBD1 (6 bases). This CDR3 is built from 15 residues. The germline V gene has CDR1 KGHSH and CDR2 LQKENI. V was pared by 1 base and J by 8 bases, with 17 bases between. CDR3 nucleotide sequence: TGTGCCAGCTCACCACGAGGGGGTGAACCTAAGGGCTACACCTTC. Translating gives CASSPRGGEPKGYTF.

The V gene is TRBV27, the J gene TRBJ1-4; 7 nucleotides line up with TRBD1. Germline CDR1 is MNHEY and CDR2 is SMNVEV (reference sequence). The CDR3 spans 14 residues. The J segment lost 3 bases and the V segment lost 5 bases, leaving 3 bases of the junction unmatched. The chain's CDR3 is CASSDRAPNEKLFF. DNA for the CDR3: TGTGCCAGCAGTGACAGGGCCCCTAATGAAAAACTGTTTTTT.

This chain links TRBV21-1 with TRBJ1-4; the D call TRBD1 from the table was never checked on the DNA. TRBV21-1 is tagged as a pseudogene. The CDR3 length is 16 residues. The CDR3 spells CASSLQIGGTNEKLFF. The DNA of the CDR3 is TGTGCCAGCAGCCTACAGATAGGGGGAACTAATGAAAAACTGTTTTTT.

This chain joins TRBV20-1 and TRBJ2-7; D not resolved. The CDR3 covers 11 residues. Germline V lookup: CDR1 DFQATT, CDR2 SNEGSKA (reference sequence). V lost 5 bases and J lost 3, with 8 bases in between. For the CDR3, the DNA is TGCAGTGCTGATACAGACTACGAGCAGTACTTC. Protein: CSADTDYEQYF.

This chain joins TRBV5-1 and TRBJ2-1, with TRBD2 identical over 7 bases. The V gene's germline CDR1 is SGHRS and CDR2 YFSETQ. V dropped 2 bases and J dropped 6; count of bases not matched to a gene: 8. This CDR3 contains 15 residues. CDR3 in DNA: TGCGCCAGCAGCTTTGAAACGGGGGGATTCAATGAGCAGTTCTTC. Translating it yields CASSFETGGFNEQFF.

The CDR3 sequence: CASIPGTETTGELFF. CDR3 DNA: TGCGCCAGCATCCCCGGGACAGAAACCACCGGGGAGCTGTTTTTT. The chain has TRBV5-1 and TRBJ2-2, with 7 bases lining up with TRBD1. Germline CDR1 is SGHRS and CDR2 is YFSETQ. The junction had 9 bases not matched to a gene; V was cut back by 6 bases and J by 4 bases. CDR3 size: 15 residues.

DNA of the CDR3: TGTGCCAGCAGCTTGGAACTAGCGGCACGCAATGAGCAGTTCTTC. The encoded protein is CASSLELAARNEQFF. V usage is TRBV5-6 and J usage is TRBJ2-1, with 8 nucleotides matching TRBD2. Germline V gene lookup returns CDR1 SGHDT and CDR2 YYEEEE. The CDR3 loop spans 15 amino acids. J was trimmed by 6 bases and V by 0 bases; bases with no gene match: 5.

This clone was observed a handful of times. V is TRBV25-1 and J is TRBJ2-6; D is unclear. Trimming pared 2 bases from V and 2 bases from J, leaving 10 bases between. Germline CDR1 is MGHDK and CDR2 is SYGVNS. The CDR3 sequence is 16 residues long. CDR3 amino acids: CASSEGGEPGANVLTF. CDR3 DNA: TGTGCCAGCAGTGAAGGCGGAGAACCTGGGGCCAACGTCCTGACTTTC.

This chain connects TRBV5-5 to TRBJ1-5, with TRBD1 matching over 10 bases. The CDR3 runs to 16 residues. CDR1 and CDR2 (germline): SGHKS, YYEKEE (reference sequence). J gave up 4 bases and V 0 bases, and 4 bases lay outside the gene matches. The DNA of the CDR3 is TGTGCCAGCAGCTTGGGGACAGGGGGAGAGAATCAGCCCCAGCATTTT. The encoded protein is CASSLGTGGENQPQHF.

The chain carries TRBV5-5 and TRBJ1-5; possible D gene TRBD1, 6 bases. Germline V gene sequence: CDR1 SGHKS, CDR2 YYEKEE (reference sequence). V dropped 4 bases and J dropped 5 bases, with 25 bases sitting between them. The CDR3 covers 18 residues. The CDR3 loop is CASSLEVPGGGGDQPQHF. The CDR3 nucleotides are TGTGCCAGCAGCCTGGAGGTCCCGGGAGGAGGGGGGGATCAGCCCCAGCATTTT.

This chain connects TRBV6-5 to TRBJ1-6; D might be TRBD1 (6 bases). The CDR3 consists of 15 residues. V lost 6 bases to trimming and J lost 12 bases, with 21 bases between them. The germline gives CDR1 MNHEY, CDR2 SVGAGI. The CDR3 region is CASRHRTVRPQPLHF. The CDR3 coding sequence is TGTGCCAGCAGGCATCGGACAGTTCGACCTCAACCCCTCCACTTT.

This clone was seen more than once but under ten times. V and J are TRBV28 and TRBJ2-7; possibly TRBD2 for D (6 bases). Germline assignment: CDR1 MDHEN and CDR2 SYDVKM. The V and J ends lost 5 bases and 1 base respectively, with 9 bases between them. The CDR3 contains 13 residues. CDR3: CASSGGVSYEQYF. The CDR3 DNA sequence: TGTGCCAGCAGTGGCGGGGTATCCTACGAGCAGTACTTC.

This clone has only a few counts. This chain joins TRBV5-4 and TRBJ1-4; maybe TRBD1 (6 bases). This CDR3 comprises 14 residues. CDR1 is SGHNT and CDR2 is YYREEE in the germline V gene (reference sequence). Trimming took 3 bases from V and 5 from J, leaving 11 bases between them. The CDR3 sequence is CASSSTGQNEKLFF. CDR3 coding DNA: TGTGCCAGCAGCTCCACCGGACAGAATGAAAAACTGTTTTTT.

The gene calls are TRBV5-1 and TRBJ1-6, with 9 bases fitting TRBD1. Germline CDR1 is SGHRS and CDR2 is YFSETQ. The V and J ends lost 3 bases and 0 bases, in that order; junction bases with no gene match: 7. The CDR3 covers 18 residues. The CDR3 loop is CASSYRDRASSYNSPLHF. CDR3 bases: TGCGCCAGCAGCTACAGGGACAGGGCCAGCTCCTATAATTCACCCCTCCACTTT. The full variable domain, its missing parts supplied by reference TRBV5-1 and TRBJ1-6, is KAGVTQTPRYLIKTRGQQVTLSCSPISGHRSVSWYQQTPGQGLQFLFEYFSETQRNKGNFPGRFSGRQFSNSRSEMNVSTLELGDSALYLCASSYRDRASSYNSPLHFGNGTRLTVT.

J is TRBJ2-5 and V is TRBV6-2 or TRBV6-3; D may be TRBD2 (7 bases). The CDR3 has 18 amino acids. Trimming stripped 0 bases from V and 2 bases from J, with 19 bases between. CDR1 and CDR2 from the germline V gene are MNHEY and SVGEGT. CDR3 DNA: TGTGCCAGCAGTTACTCTGGGTTGGGCGGGGGCCGGCAAGAGACCCAGTACTTC. This translates into CASSYSGLGGGRQETQYF.

The chain joins TRBV19 to TRBJ2-3, with D maybe TRBD2 (6 bases). Trimming pared 5 bases from V and 0 bases from J, leaving 9 bases between. Germline V gives CDR1 LNHDA, CDR2 SQIVND (reference sequence). The CDR3 length is 14 residues. CDR3 sequence reads: CASSDTSSTDTQYF. For the CDR3, the DNA is TGTGCCAGTAGTGATACTAGCAGCACAGATACGCAGTATTTT.

V and J are TRBV11-2 and TRBJ2-1; 9 nucleotides align to TRBD2. Unmatched junction bases numbered 8, after V lost 5 bases and J lost 6 bases. The germline V gene encodes CDR1 SGHAT and CDR2 FQNNGV. CDR3 length: 15 residues. The CDR3 is CASSLGGGEFNEQFF. CDR3 DNA sequence: TGTGCCAGCAGCCTTGGCGGGGGGGAGTTCAATGAGCAGTTCTTC.

CDR3 sequence: CASSPKWDRGHHGYTF. The CDR3 DNA follows: TGTGCCAGTAGTCCAAAATGGGACAGGGGGCATCATGGCTACACCTTC. The gene calls are TRBV19 and TRBJ1-2; 12 bases agree with TRBD1. CDR3 length: 16 residues. CDR1 LNHDA and CDR2 SQIVND come from the germline V gene (reference sequence). J was trimmed by 6 bases and V by 5 bases; bases with no gene match: 10.

This clone was seen more than once but under ten times. V and J are TRBV5-1 and TRBJ2-1; 11 bases map to TRBD1. The CDR3 contains 14 residues. The trim removed 8 bases at V and 4 bases at J, leaving 5 bases unmatched. The germline gives CDR1 SGHRS, CDR2 YFSETQ. The CDR3 DNA reads as TGCGCCAGTTCCGGGACAGGGGGTTACAATGAGCAGTTCTTC. Amino acid sequence: CASSGTGGYNEQFF.

The CDR3 here is CSVTPGQGGDTQYF. In DNA form, the CDR3 reads TGCAGCGTTACCCCGGGACAGGGAGGGGATACGCAGTATTTT. This chain links TRBV29-1 with TRBJ2-3, with TRBD1 identical over 9 bases. J lost 6 bases, V lost 5 bases, and 9 bases had no gene match. The germline V gene has CDR1 SQVTM and CDR2 ANQGSEA. The CDR3 contains 14 residues.

The V gene is TRBV14, the J gene TRBJ2-5; 8 bases match TRBD2. This CDR3 contains 16 residues. V gave up 2 bases and J gave up 5 bases; unmatched junction bases: 10. Germline lookup yields CDR1 SGHDN and CDR2 FVKESK. The CDR3 DNA follows: TGTGCCAGCAGCCAATATCCGGGACTAGGGGGGGAGACCCAGTACTTC. It codes for CASSQYPGLGGETQYF.

The chain is built from TRBV27 and TRBJ1-6, with D perhaps matching TRBD1 (6 bases). The V gene's germline CDR1 is MNHEY and CDR2 SMNVEV (reference sequence). The CDR3 extends over 14 amino acids. V was pared by 3 bases and J by 7 bases, with 10 bases between. CDR3 amino acids: CASSFSGANSPLHF. CDR3 in DNA: TGTGCCAGCAGTTTCTCAGGGGCCAATTCACCCCTCCACTTT.

V is TRBV6-6 and J is TRBJ2-6; D is unresolved. The CDR3 runs 15 residues. Trimming removed 5 bases from V and 2 bases from J, with 10 bases in between. Germline values: CDR1 MNHNY, CDR2 SVGAGI (reference sequence). CDR3 residues: CASSLSLPGANVLTF. The CDR3 coding sequence is TGTGCCAGCAGTCTGTCCCTTCCTGGGGCCAACGTCCTGACTTTC.

The rearrangement links TRBV6-5 to TRBJ2-3; possible D gene TRBD2, 6 bases. V gave up 5 bases and J gave up 6 bases, with 12 bases separating them. The CDR3 covers 13 residues. CDR1 is MNHEY and CDR2 is SVGAGI in the germline V gene. In nucleotides, the CDR3 is TGTGCCAGCAGTCGGGACTGGAGGGATACGCAGTATTTT. This codes for CASSRDWRDTQYF.

This chain uses TRBV28 with TRBJ2-7, with D possibly TRBD1 on 5 matching bases. The V end lost 5 bases, the J end lost 0 bases, and 11 bases lay between the germline ends. Germline loops: CDR1 MDHEN, CDR2 SYDVKM. CDR3 length: 14 amino acids. The CDR3 protein is CASSMAGSSYEQYF. The CDR3 nucleotides are TGTGCCAGCAGTATGGCAGGGTCCTCCTACGAGCAGTACTTC.

This clone was seen a few times. This chain joins TRBV7-3 and TRBJ2-7; 9 bases are shared with TRBD2. J gave up 6 bases and V 2 bases, and 8 bases lay outside the gene matches. CDR1 is SGHTA, CDR2 FQGTGA, per germline. CDR3 length: 15 residues. CDR3 sequence reads: CASSLGGSGSSEQYF. CDR3 in DNA: TGTGCCAGCAGCTTAGGAGGTAGCGGGAGTTCCGAGCAGTACTTC.

The count of this clone is one. The gene calls are TRBV5-1 and TRBJ2-5; D perhaps matches TRBD2 (6 bases). Trimming removed 4 bases at V and 5 bases at J, with 21 bases between. The V gene's germline CDR1 is SGHRS and CDR2 YFSETQ. The CDR3 extends over 16 amino acids. Here the CDR3 DNA reads TGCGCCAGCAGCCCGGGAACCGGGGGAATAGAGGAGACCCAGTACTTC. Translation: CASSPGTGGIEETQYF.

V and J are TRBV28 and TRBJ2-1, with a tentative D call TRBD2 (6 bases). V was cut by 4 bases and J by 1 base, with 17 bases left in between. This CDR3 has 17 amino acids. The V gene's germline CDR1 is MDHEN and CDR2 SYDVKM. The CDR3 spells CASSSPGPGVSYNEQFF. The CDR3 coding sequence is TGTGCCAGCAGTTCTCCGGGGCCGGGGGTATCCTACAATGAGCAGTTCTTC.

The genes are TRBV29-1 and TRBJ2-6, with 8 bases fitting TRBD1. The CDR3 sequence is 15 residues long. The germline V gene has CDR1 SQVTM and CDR2 ANQGSEA. The V gene end was trimmed by 6 bases and the J gene end by 1 base; junction bases not matched to a gene: 5. The chain's CDR3 is CSVSGGQSGANVLTF. CDR3 bases: TGCAGCGTCTCAGGGGGCCAGTCTGGGGCCAACGTCCTGACTTTC.

The V gene is TRBV28, the J gene TRBJ1-2; no definite D call. The CDR3 runs 14 residues. Trimming cost V 1 base and J 0 bases, with 6 bases left between them. Germline assignment: CDR1 MDHEN and CDR2 SYDVKM. CDR3 DNA sequence: TGTGCCAGCAGTTTATTGTGGCCTAACTATGGCTACACCTTC. Its translation: CASSLLWPNYGYTF.

J is TRBJ2-7 and V is TRBV30; D uncertain. The CDR3 runs 11 residues. The V gene lost 0 bases and the J gene lost 4 bases, with 4 bases spanning the gap. Germline assignment: CDR1 GTSNPN and CDR2 SVGIG (reference sequence). CDR3 region: CAWSVQYEQYF. The CDR3 nucleotides are TGTGCCTGGAGTGTACAGTACGAGCAGTACTTC.